The 14 T cell receptor beta chains reported below all come from one sample, sequenced in a study of shared clonotypes between healthy human individuals. The protocol was immunoSEQ multiplex PCR, while the TCRdb copy is restricted to in-frame clones and leaves out a portion. The table records more than 2 million clones, roughly 95% of them present only once. What was sequenced was naive CD4+ T cells sorted from blood. Regarding subset: CD45RA+ positively selected. The receptors here all came from a young man in good health.

CDR3 coding DNA: TGCAGCTTTATGGACAGGGCCTCTGGAAACACCATATATTTT. As protein: CSFMDRASGNTIYF. The rearrangement links TRBV29-1 to TRBJ1-3, with 8 bases matching TRBD1. CDR1 SQVTM and CDR2 ANQGSEA come from the germline V gene. Trimming took 8 bases from V and 0 from J; bases not matched to a gene: 6. This CDR3 spans 14 amino acids.

The chain links TRBV5-1 to TRBJ1-6, with D unresolved. The CDR3 is made up of 16 amino acids. Germline CDR1 SGHRS, CDR2 YFSETQ. Trimming shortened V by 2 bases and J by 9 bases, and 18 bases separated the two germline ends. The CDR3 loop is CASSLGPSGFSSPLHF. The CDR3 nucleotides read TGCGCCAGCAGCTTAGGTCCATCGGGGTTCAGTTCACCCCTCCACTTT.

V usage is TRBV6-5 and J usage is TRBJ2-3, with D unclear. This CDR3 is built from 11 residues. From germline, CDR1 is MNHEY and CDR2 SVGAGI. The V end was cut by 11 bases, the J end by 2 bases, with 8 bases between. The CDR3 DNA reads TGTGCCGCTGCCTTCACAGATACGCAGTATTTT. This codes for CAAAFTDTQYF.

As for this clone: Different DNA sequences within this sample yield the same CDR3. The DNA for the CDR3 is TGCGCCAGCAGTGCCGGGATTAATCAGCCCCAGCATTTT. Translating gives CASSAGINQPQHF. The chain links TRBV10-1 to TRBJ1-5; D gene unclear. Trimming removed 4 bases from V and 4 bases from J, with 8 bases in between. The CDR3 spans 13 residues. CDR1 and CDR2 (germline): WNHNN, SYGVQD (reference sequence).

The gene calls are TRBV10-2 and TRBJ2-2; no definite D call. V was pared by 8 bases and J by 7 bases, with 14 bases between. Germline lookup yields CDR1 WSHSY and CDR2 SAAADI. The CDR3 spans 13 residues. CDR3 DNA sequence: TGCGCCAGCGGTAGTAGCTCCATCGGGGAGCTGTTTTTT. Its translation: CASGSSSIGELFF.

V usage is TRBV6-1 and J usage is TRBJ1-4; D gene unclear. Germline loops: CDR1 MNHNS, CDR2 SASEGT. This CDR3 is built from 13 residues. Trimming shortened V by 10 bases and J by 7 bases, and 16 bases separated the two germline ends. CDR3: CATIPGWTEKLFF. CDR3 sequence (DNA): TGTGCCACTATTCCGGGGTGGACTGAAAAACTGTTTTTT.

The chain links TRBV7-9 to TRBJ2-3; tentatively, D is TRBD2 (6 bases). V lost 6 bases, J lost 3 bases, and 22 bases lay in between. The CDR3 has 17 residues. CDR1 is SEHNR, CDR2 FQNEAQ, per germline (reference sequence). The CDR3 loop reads CASSPAEGGRSTDTQYF. The CDR3 coding sequence is TGTGCCAGCAGTCCTGCGGAGGGTGGCAGATCGACAGATACGCAGTATTTT.

The chain carries TRBV27 and TRBJ2-7, with 8 bases identical to TRBD2. Germline CDR1 MNHEY, CDR2 SMNVEV (reference sequence). The V gene end was trimmed by 5 bases and the J gene end by 1 base; junction bases not matched to a gene: 7. CDR3 length: 15 amino acids. The CDR3 region has the DNA TGTGCCAGCAGTCCCTTAGCGGGGACTTCCTACGAGCAGTACTTC. Translating gives CASSPLAGTSYEQYF.

The V gene is TRBV20-1, the J gene TRBJ1-4; D not certain. Per the germline V gene, CDR1 is DFQATT and CDR2 is SNEGSKA (reference sequence). The CDR3 has 10 amino acids. The CDR3 loop reads CSDLYEKLFF. The CDR3 DNA reads as TGCAGCGACCTATATGAAAAACTGTTTTTT.

The V call is TRBV6-5, the J call TRBJ1-6, with D possibly being TRBD1 (6 bases). The CDR3 has 15 residues. Per germline, CDR1 MNHEY and CDR2 SVGAGI. The germline V and J ends were trimmed by 5 bases and 8 bases, with 16 bases remaining between them. The CDR3 loop is CASSQQGDRDSPLHF. The DNA of the CDR3 is TGTGCCAGCAGTCAACAGGGTGACCGGGATTCACCCCTCCACTTT.

The chain is built from TRBV28 and TRBJ2-7, with a tentative D call TRBD1 (6 bases). The germline gives CDR1 MDHEN, CDR2 SYDVKM. The CDR3 has 16 amino acids. V was shortened by 9 bases and J by 3 bases, with 24 bases between the two germline ends. This CDR3 reads CARPCGLGTRGYEQYF. CDR3 bases: TGTGCCAGACCGTGTGGGCTTGGGACACGAGGCTACGAGCAGTACTTC.

CDR3 region: CASIPVAGGAYGYTF. In DNA form, the CDR3 reads TGCGCCAGCATACCTGTCGCAGGGGGCGCCTATGGCTACACCTTC. J is TRBJ1-2 and V is TRBV5-1; 8 nucleotides line up with TRBD1. V lost 6 bases and J lost 4; bases outside the gene matches: 11. CDR3 length equals 15 residues. Germline V gene lookup returns CDR1 SGHRS and CDR2 YFSETQ.

This clone turned up a few times. This chain uses TRBV19 with TRBJ1-3, with TRBD1 matching over 9 bases. Germline V CDR1 and CDR2: LNHDA, SQIVND (reference sequence). The ends lost 6 bases at V and 4 bases at J; junction bases unmatched: 4. This CDR3 comprises 14 residues. Here the CDR3 reads CASSRDREGNTIYF. CDR3 nucleotides: TGTGCCAGTAGCCGGGACAGGGAGGGAAACACCATATATTTT. Full variable domain (rest looked up from reference TRBV19 and TRBJ1-3): DGGITQSPKYLFRKEGQNVTLSCEQNLNHDAMYWYRQDPGQGLRLIYYSQIVNDFQKGDIAEGYSVSREKKESFPLTVTSAQKNPTAFYLCASSRDREGNTIYFGEGSWLTVV.

As to this clone: The same CDR3 is also encoded by other DNA sequences in this sample. The CDR3 region has the DNA TGTGCCAGCAGTGAATTCTCGAACACTGAAGCTTTCTTT. This codes for CASSEFSNTEAFF. The chain carries TRBV25-1 and TRBJ1-1, with D uncertain. V was clipped by 1 base and J by 1 base, with 4 bases between them. The germline V gene encodes CDR1 MGHDK and CDR2 SYGVNS. The CDR3 length is 13 residues.